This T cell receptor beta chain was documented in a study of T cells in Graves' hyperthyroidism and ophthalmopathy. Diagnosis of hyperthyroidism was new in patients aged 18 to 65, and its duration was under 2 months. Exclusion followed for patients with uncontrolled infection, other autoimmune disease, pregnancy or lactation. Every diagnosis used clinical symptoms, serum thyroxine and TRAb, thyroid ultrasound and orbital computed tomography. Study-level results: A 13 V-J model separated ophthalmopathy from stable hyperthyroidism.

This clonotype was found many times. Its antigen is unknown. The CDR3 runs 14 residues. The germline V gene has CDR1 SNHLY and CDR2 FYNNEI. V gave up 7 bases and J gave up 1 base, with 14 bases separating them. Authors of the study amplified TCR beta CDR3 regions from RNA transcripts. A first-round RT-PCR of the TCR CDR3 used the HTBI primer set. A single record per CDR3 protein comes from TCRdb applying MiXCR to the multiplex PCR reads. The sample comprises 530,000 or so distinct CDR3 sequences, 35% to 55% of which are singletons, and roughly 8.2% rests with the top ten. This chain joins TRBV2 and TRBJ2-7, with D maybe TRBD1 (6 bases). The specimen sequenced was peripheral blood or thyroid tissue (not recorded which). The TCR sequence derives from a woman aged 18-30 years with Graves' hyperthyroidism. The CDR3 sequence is CASTQGALSYEQYF. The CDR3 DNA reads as TGTGCCAGCACACAGGGAGCCCTATCCTACGAGCAGTACTTC.